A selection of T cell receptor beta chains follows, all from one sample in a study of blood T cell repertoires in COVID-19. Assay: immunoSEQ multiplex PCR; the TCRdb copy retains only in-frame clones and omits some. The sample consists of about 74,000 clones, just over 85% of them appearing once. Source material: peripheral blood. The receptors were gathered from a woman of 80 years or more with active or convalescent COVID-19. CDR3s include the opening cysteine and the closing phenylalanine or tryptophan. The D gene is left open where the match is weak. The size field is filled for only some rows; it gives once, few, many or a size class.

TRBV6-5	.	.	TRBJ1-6	CASRRMENSPLHF	TGTGCCAGCAGGAGGATGGAAAATTCACCCCTCCACTTT
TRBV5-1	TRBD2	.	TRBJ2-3	CASSPGLATDTQYF	TGCGCCAGCAGCCCGGGACTAGCCACAGATACGCAGTATTTT
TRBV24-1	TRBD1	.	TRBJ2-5	CATSERGPYETQYF	TGTGCCACCAGTGAGAGGGGGCCTTACGAGACCCAGTACTTC
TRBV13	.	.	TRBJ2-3	CASSLRGAYDGTDTQYF	TGTGCCAGCAGCTTACGGGGGGCCTATGATGGCACAGATACGCAGTATTTT
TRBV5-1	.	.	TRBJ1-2	CASSPHRDQGYTF	TGCGCCAGCAGCCCCCACAGGGATCAAGGCTACACCTTC
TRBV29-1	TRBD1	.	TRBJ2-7	CSAGTGYYEQYF	TGCAGCGCAGGGACAGGGTACTACGAGCAGTACTTC
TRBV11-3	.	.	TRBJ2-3	CASSPRRLQATDTQYF	TGTGCCAGCAGCCCGAGGAGACTACAAGCCACAGATACGCAGTATTTT
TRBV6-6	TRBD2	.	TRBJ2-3	CASSSLAGSGDTQYF	TGTGCCAGCAGTTCCCTAGCGGGATCGGGGGATACGCAGTATTTT
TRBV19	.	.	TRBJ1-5	CASSIDRSNQPQHF	TGTGCCAGTAGTATAGACAGGAGCAATCAGCCCCAGCATTTT
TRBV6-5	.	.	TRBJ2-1	CASSRQSSYNEQFF	TGTGCCAGCAGCCGACAAAGCTCCTACAATGAGCAGTTCTTC
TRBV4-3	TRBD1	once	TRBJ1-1	CASSQDWAPTGEAEAFF	TGCGCCAGCAGCCAAGACTGGGCCCCGACAGGGGAAGCTGAAGCTTTCTTT
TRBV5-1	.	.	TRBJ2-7	CASSWGTLMTYEQYF	TGCGCCAGCAGCTGGGGGACATTGATGACCTACGAGCAGTACTTC
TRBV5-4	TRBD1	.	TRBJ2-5	CASSPQGDVFETQYF	TGTGCCAGCAGCCCTCAGGGGGACGTATTTGAGACCCAGTACTTC
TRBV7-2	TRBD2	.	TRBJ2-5	CASQTGLAGAETQYF	TGTGCCAGCCAAACCGGCCTAGCGGGGGCAGAGACCCAGTACTTC
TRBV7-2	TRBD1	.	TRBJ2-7	CASSSGSGQMYF	TGTGCCAGCAGCTCCGGTTCGGGACAGATGTACTTC
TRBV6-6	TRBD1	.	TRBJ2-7	CASSYSRDSYEQYF	TGTGCCAGCAGTTACTCACGGGACAGCTACGAGCAGTACTTC
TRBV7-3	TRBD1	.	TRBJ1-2	CASSLTAGGPYGYTF	TGTGCCAGCAGCTTAACGGCAGGGGGTCCCTATGGCTACACCTTC
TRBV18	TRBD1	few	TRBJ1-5	CASSSQDRNQPQHF	TGTGCCAGCTCATCTCAGGACAGGAATCAGCCCCAGCATTTT
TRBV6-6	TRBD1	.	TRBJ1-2	CASRRRGQGPSFYGYTF	TGTGCCAGCAGACGACGAGGACAGGGCCCCTCCTTCTATGGCTACACCTTC
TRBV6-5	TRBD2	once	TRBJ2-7	CASSLLAGATHEQYF	TGTGCCAGCAGTCTTCTAGCGGGGGCCACTCACGAGCAGTACTTC
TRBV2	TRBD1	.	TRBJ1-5	CASRTGQGIQDSNQPQHF	TGTGCCAGCAGGACGGGACAGGGAATTCAAGATAGCAATCAGCCCCAGCATTTT
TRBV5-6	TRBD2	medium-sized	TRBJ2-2	CASSSTSGTNTGELFF	TGTGCCAGCAGCTCCACTAGCGGTACGAACACCGGGGAGCTGTTTTTT
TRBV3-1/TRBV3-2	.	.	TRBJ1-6	CASSPGGGFGSPLHF	TGTGCCAGCAGCCCGGGAGGGGGATTTGGTTCACCCCTCCACTTT
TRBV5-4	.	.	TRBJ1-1	CASPGGVRAFF	TGTGCCAGCCCTGGGGGGGTCCGGGCTTTCTTT
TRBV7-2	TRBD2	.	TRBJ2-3	CASSLEGTSGSSTDTQYF	TGTGCCAGCAGCTTAGAAGGGACTAGCGGATCTAGCACAGATACGCAGTATTTT
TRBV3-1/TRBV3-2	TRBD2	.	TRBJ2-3	CASSPHSKLAGGDTQYF	TGTGCCAGCAGCCCCCATTCAAAACTAGCGGGGGGAGATACGCAGTATTTT
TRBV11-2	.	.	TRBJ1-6	CASSLGAGNSPLHF	TGTGCCAGCAGCTTAGGGGCCGGTAATTCACCCCTCCACTTT
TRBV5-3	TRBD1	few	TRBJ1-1	CARSLPLQGVYKNHALNTEAFF	TGTGCCAGAAGTCTTCCTCTACAGGGGGTCTACAAGAATCATGCTCTGAACACTGAAGCTTTCTTT
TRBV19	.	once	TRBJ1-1	CASSKGVNTEAFF	TGTGCCAGTAGCAAAGGGGTTAACACTGAAGCTTTCTTT
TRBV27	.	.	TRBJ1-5	CASSPGRLHNQPQHF	TGTGCCAGCAGTCCGGGGAGGCTTCACAATCAGCCCCAGCATTTT
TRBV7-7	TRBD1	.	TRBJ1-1	CASSRDLQGAVTEAFF	TGTGCCAGCAGCCGGGACCTACAGGGGGCGGTCACTGAAGCTTTCTTT
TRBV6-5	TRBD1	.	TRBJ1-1	CASSYLGQLNTEAFF	TGTGCCAGCAGTTACCTGGGACAGCTGAACACTGAAGCTTTCTTT
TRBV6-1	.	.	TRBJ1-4	CASSRQASNEKLFF	TGTGCCAGCAGCCGACAGGCTTCAAATGAAAAACTGTTTTTT
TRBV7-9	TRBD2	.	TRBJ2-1	CASSLREGRWNEQFF	TGTGCCAGCAGTTTACGGGAGGGCCGCTGGAATGAGCAGTTCTTC
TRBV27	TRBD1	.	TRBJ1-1	CASSSGQGSMMNTEAFF	TGTGCCAGCAGTTCCGGACAGGGGTCAATGATGAACACTGAAGCTTTCTTT
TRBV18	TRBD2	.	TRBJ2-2	CASSPPRGSGAGTGELFF	TGTGCCAGCTCACCCCCCCGGGGCAGCGGGGCGGGCACCGGGGAGCTGTTTTTT
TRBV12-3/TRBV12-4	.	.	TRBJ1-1	CASSLAGDRVAFF	TGTGCCAGCAGTCTCGCAGGGGATCGTGTAGCTTTCTTT
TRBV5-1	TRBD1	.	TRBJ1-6	CASSDGQGDYNSPLHF	TGCGCCAGCAGTGACGGACAGGGAGATTATAATTCACCCCTCCACTTT
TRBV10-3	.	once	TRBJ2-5	CAISESGRSQETQYF	TGTGCCATCAGTGAGTCGGGCAGGTCCCAAGAGACCCAGTACTTC
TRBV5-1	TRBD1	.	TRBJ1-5	CASSPKGADQPQHF	TGCGCCAGCAGCCCTAAGGGGGCGGATCAGCCCCAGCATTTT